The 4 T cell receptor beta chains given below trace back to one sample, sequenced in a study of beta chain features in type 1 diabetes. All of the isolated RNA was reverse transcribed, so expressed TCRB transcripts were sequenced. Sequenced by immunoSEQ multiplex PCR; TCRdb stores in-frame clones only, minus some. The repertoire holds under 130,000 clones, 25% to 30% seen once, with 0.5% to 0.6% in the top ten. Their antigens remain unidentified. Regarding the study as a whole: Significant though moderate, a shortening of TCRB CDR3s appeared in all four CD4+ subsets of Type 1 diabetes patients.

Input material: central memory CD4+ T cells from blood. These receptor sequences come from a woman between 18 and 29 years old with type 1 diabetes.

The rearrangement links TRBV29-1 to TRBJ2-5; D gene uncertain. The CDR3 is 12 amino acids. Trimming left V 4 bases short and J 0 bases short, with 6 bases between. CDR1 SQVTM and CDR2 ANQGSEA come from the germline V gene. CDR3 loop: CSVGAYQETQYF. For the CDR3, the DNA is TGCAGCGTTGGGGCATACCAAGAGACCCAGTACTTC.

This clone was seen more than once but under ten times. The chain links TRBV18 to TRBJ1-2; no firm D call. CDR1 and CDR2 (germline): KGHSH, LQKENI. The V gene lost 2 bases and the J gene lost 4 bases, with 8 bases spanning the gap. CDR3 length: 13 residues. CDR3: CASSPEGGYGYTF. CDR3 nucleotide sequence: TGTGCCAGCTCACCAGAGGGTGGCTATGGCTACACCTTC.

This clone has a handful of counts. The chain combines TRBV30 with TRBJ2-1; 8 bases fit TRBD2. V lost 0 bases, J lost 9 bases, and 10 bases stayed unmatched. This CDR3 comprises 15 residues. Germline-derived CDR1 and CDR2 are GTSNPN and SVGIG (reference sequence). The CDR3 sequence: CAWSVGGAGGSEQFF. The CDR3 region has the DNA TGTGCCTGGAGTGTCGGTGGCGCGGGAGGCAGTGAGCAGTTCTTC.

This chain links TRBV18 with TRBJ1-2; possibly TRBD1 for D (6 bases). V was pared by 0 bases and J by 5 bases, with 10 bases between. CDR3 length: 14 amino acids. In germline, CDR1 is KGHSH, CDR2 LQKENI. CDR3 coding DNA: TGTGCCAGCTCACCACCGGGGGGGCCGTATGGCTACACCTTC. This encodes CASSPPGGPYGYTF. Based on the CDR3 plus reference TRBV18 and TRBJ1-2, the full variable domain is NAGVMQNPRHLVRRRGQEARLRCSPMKGHSHVYWYRQLPEEGLKFMVYLQKENIIDESGMPKERFSAEFPKEGPSILRIQQVVRGDSAAYFCASSPPGGPYGYTFGSGTRLTVV.